These 17 T cell receptor beta chains were all obtained from the same sample, sequenced in a study of blood T cell repertoires in COVID-19. The repertoire was sequenced with immunoSEQ multiplex PCR; TCRdb's copy has only in-frame clones and lacks some. Of 350,000 to 450,000 clones listed, 87% are singletons. Sequencing was done on a sample of peripheral blood. These TCRs come from a woman between 55 and 75 years old with COVID-19, enrolled during active disease.

The CDR3 spells CAISERGALNNSPLHF. The CDR3 region has the DNA TGTGCCATCAGTGAGCGGGGGGCTTTGAATAATTCACCCCTCCACTTT. The chain is built from TRBV10-3 and TRBJ1-6; D is perhaps TRBD1 (6 bases). CDR3 length: 16 amino acids. Germline V gene data show CDR1 as ENHRY and CDR2 as SYGVKD. The germline V and J ends were trimmed by 2 bases and 5 bases, with 13 bases remaining between them.

This clone has more than one count but fewer than ten. V and J are TRBV19 and TRBJ1-6; 9 positions match TRBD1. The V segment lost 7 bases and the J segment 6 bases; nucleotides outside the gene matches: 4. This CDR3 is built from 14 residues. Germline CDR1 is LNHDA and CDR2 is SQIVND (reference sequence). The CDR3 spells CASTKDRGNSPLHF. CDR3 DNA: TGTGCCAGTACTAAGGACAGGGGTAATTCACCCCTCCACTTT.

V and J are TRBV7-8 and TRBJ2-7, with TRBD1 identical over 7 bases. Germline-derived CDR1 and CDR2 are SGHVS and FQNEAQ. CDR3 length equals 13 residues. V dropped 5 bases and J dropped 3; count of bases not matched to a gene: 4. CDR3: CASSTGQFYEQYF. The CDR3, as DNA: TGTGCCAGCAGCACGGGACAGTTCTACGAGCAGTACTTC. The variable domain in full, completed from reference TRBV7-8 and TRBJ2-7, reads GAGVSQSPRYKVAKRGQDVALRCDPISGHVSLFWYQQALGQGPEFLTYFQNEAQLDKSGLPSDRFFAERPEGSVSTLKIQRTQQEDSAVYLCASSTGQFYEQYFGPGTRLTVT.

The J gene is TRBJ1-3, the V gene TRBV23-1, with 7 bases lining up with TRBD1. TRBV23-1 is classed as an ORF, of uncertain function. V gave up 2 bases and J gave up 2 bases; unmatched junction bases: 18. The CDR3 sequence is 20 residues long. The CDR3 sequence: CASSQPDRDLRGLTGNTIYF. In DNA form, the CDR3 reads TGCGCCAGCAGTCAACCCGACAGGGATCTAAGAGGGCTTACTGGAAACACCATATATTTT.

The chain recombines TRBV29-1 with TRBJ2-2; a weak D match, TRBD2 (7 bases). The ends were cut back, 5 bases at V and 7 bases at J, with 14 bases in the middle. From germline, CDR1 is SQVTM and CDR2 ANQGSEA. The CDR3 extends over 13 amino acids. CDR3 protein: CSVRQGGGGELFF. CDR3 bases: TGCAGCGTTCGTCAGGGAGGGGGCGGGGAGCTGTTTTTT.

Only one count was recorded for this clone. The genes are TRBV15 and TRBJ1-1, with 9 bases lining up with TRBD1. Germline V CDR1 and CDR2: LNHNV, YYDKDF (reference sequence). CDR3 length: 15 amino acids. Trimming removed 0 bases from V and 5 bases from J; junction bases left unmatched: 4. The CDR3 sequence is CATSRDQGQGTEAFF. DNA for the CDR3: TGTGCCACCAGCAGAGATCAGGGACAGGGAACTGAAGCTTTCTTT. Based on the CDR3 plus reference TRBV15 and TRBJ1-1, the full variable domain is DAMVIQNPRYQVTQFGKPVTLSCSQTLNHNVMYWYQQKSSQAPKLLFHYYDKDFNNEADTPDNFQSRRPNTSFCFLDIRSPGLGDTAMYLCATSRDQGQGTEAFFGQGTRLTVV.

The chain carries TRBV6-5 and TRBJ2-1; D not certain. Germline lookup yields CDR1 MNHEY and CDR2 SVGAGI. This CDR3 is built from 13 residues. V lost 8 bases, J lost 1 base, and 9 bases lay in between. CDR3 protein: CASRASSYNEQFF. The CDR3 region has the DNA TGTGCCAGCCGAGCGAGTTCCTACAATGAGCAGTTCTTC.

The V and J genes are TRBV27 and TRBJ2-3; D is unresolved. Trimming cost V 2 bases and J 6 bases, with 15 bases left between them. Per the germline V gene, CDR1 is MNHEY and CDR2 is SMNVEV (reference sequence). The CDR3 is 15 amino acids. CDR3 residues: CASSLGQPLSDTQYF. The CDR3 DNA sequence: TGTGCCAGCAGTTTAGGCCAGCCTCTTAGCGATACGCAGTATTTT.

The V gene is TRBV2, the J gene TRBJ1-5; D perhaps matches TRBD1 (6 bases). The CDR3 covers 15 residues. Trimming pared 7 bases from V and 6 bases from J, leaving 19 bases between. The germline gives CDR1 SNHLY, CDR2 FYNNEI. Here the CDR3 reads CASKYRVLPGQPQHF. CDR3 sequence (DNA): TGTGCCAGCAAATACAGGGTGCTACCCGGTCAGCCCCAGCATTTT. Full variable domain (remainder filled in from reference TRBV2 and TRBJ1-5): EPEVTQTPSHQVTQMGQEVILRCVPISNHLYFYWYRQILGQKVEFLVSFYNNEISEKSEIFDDQFSVERPDGSNFTLKIRSTKLEDSAMYFCASKYRVLPGQPQHFGDGTRLSIL.

V gene TRBV3-1 (or the pseudogene TRBV3-2) combines with J gene TRBJ2-5, with 9 bases identical to TRBD1. V trimming: 3 bases; J trimming: 5 bases; junction bases outside the gene matches: 7. The CDR3 is 15 amino acids. Germline V gene sequence: CDR1 LGHDT, CDR2 YNNKEL (reference sequence). In DNA form, the CDR3 reads TGTGCCAGCAGCCATGGGACAGGGAATCGGGAGACCCAGTACTTC. Translation: CASSHGTGNRETQYF.

CDR3 bases: TGTGCCATCAGCCCAGGGCCCTACGAGCAGTACTTC. Translated: CAISPGPYEQYF. V gene TRBV10-3 combines with J gene TRBJ2-7; D may be TRBD1 (5 bases). V lost 6 bases to trimming and J lost 2 bases, with 8 bases between them. The length of the CDR3 is 12 residues. Germline V gene sequence: CDR1 ENHRY, CDR2 SYGVKD.

This sequence joins TRBV9 and TRBJ1-6, with 7 nucleotides matching TRBD1. V trimming: 3 bases; J trimming: 10 bases; junction bases outside the gene matches: 10. Germline-derived CDR1 and CDR2 are SGDLS and YYNGEE. There are 15 residues in the CDR3. The DNA of the CDR3 is TGTGCCAGCAGCGAACGACAGGGAGGATCGTCACCCCTCCACTTT. This gives the protein CASSERQGGSSPLHF. Full variable domain (missing parts from reference TRBV9 and TRBJ1-6): DSGVTQTPKHLITATGQRVTLRCSPRSGDLSVYWYQQSLDQGLQFLIQYYNGEERAKGNILERFSAQQFPDLHSELNLSSLELGDSALYFCASSERQGGSSPLHFGNGTRLTVT.

The rearrangement joins TRBV12-2 to TRBJ2-7; the D call TRBD1 from the table was never checked on the DNA. TRBV12-2 is designated a pseudogene. The CDR3 is 17 residues long. CDR3 coding DNA: TGTGCAAGTCGCTTAAAGGCTTGGGACAGGGTGGTCTACGAGCAGTACTTC. Translation: CASRLKAWDRVVYEQYF.

The chain employs TRBV5-5 and TRBJ2-5; 9 bases align to TRBD2. From germline, CDR1 is SGHKS and CDR2 YYEKEE (reference sequence). Losses at the gene ends were 3 bases for V and 4 bases for J; bases not matched to a gene: 4. This CDR3 has 14 residues. The CDR3 DNA is TGTGCCAGCAGCTCGGGACTAGCCAGAGAGACCCAGTACTTC. Amino acid sequence: CASSSGLARETQYF.

This chain links TRBV10-3 with TRBJ1-2; D remains unclear. The CDR3 is 12 amino acids. Deletions cut 5 bases from V and 8 bases from J, with 12 bases between. Germline CDR1 ENHRY, CDR2 SYGVKD. The CDR3 DNA follows: TGTGCCATCAGTAATGCACCCCTAGGCTACACCTTC. It specifies CAISNAPLGYTF.

The rearrangement uses TRBV18 and TRBJ2-5; 9 positions match TRBD1. The CDR3 totals 14 residues. Trimming at V came to 8 bases and at J to 2 bases, leaving 6 bases not matched to a gene. Per germline, CDR1 KGHSH and CDR2 LQKENI. The CDR3 loop reads CASRTGTGQETQYF. The CDR3 DNA follows: TGTGCCAGCCGGACCGGGACAGGGCAAGAGACCCAGTACTTC.

This clone was picked up one time. The rearrangement uses TRBV7-2 and TRBJ2-7, with TRBD2 matching 12 bases. V lost 5 bases and J lost 7; bases outside the gene matches: 12. Germline V lookup: CDR1 SGHTA, CDR2 FQGNSA. This CDR3 contains 16 residues. Here the CDR3 reads CASSKLGLAGMGEQYF. CDR3 in DNA: TGTGCCAGCAGCAAATTAGGACTAGCGGGGATGGGGGAGCAGTACTTC.